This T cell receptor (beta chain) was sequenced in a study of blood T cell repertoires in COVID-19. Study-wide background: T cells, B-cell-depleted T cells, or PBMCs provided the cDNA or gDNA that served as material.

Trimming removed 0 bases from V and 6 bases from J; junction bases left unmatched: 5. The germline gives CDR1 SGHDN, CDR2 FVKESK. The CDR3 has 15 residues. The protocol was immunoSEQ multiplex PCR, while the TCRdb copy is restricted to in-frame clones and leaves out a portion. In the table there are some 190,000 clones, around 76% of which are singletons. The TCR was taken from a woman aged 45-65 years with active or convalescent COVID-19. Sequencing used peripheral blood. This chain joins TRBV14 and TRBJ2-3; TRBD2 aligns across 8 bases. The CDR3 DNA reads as TGTGCCAGCAGCCAAGATAGCGGGGCAGGCGATACGCAGTATTTT. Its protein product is CASSQDSGAGDTQYF. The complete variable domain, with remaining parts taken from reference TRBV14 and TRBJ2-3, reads EAGVTQFPSHSVIEKGQTVTLRCDPISGHDNLYWYRRVMGKEIKFLLHFVKESKQDESGMPNNRFLAERTGGTYSTLKVQPAELEDSGVYFCASSQDSGAGDTQYFGPGTRLTVL.